Below, 17 T cell receptor beta chains from the same sample are listed, as sequenced in a study of blood T cell repertoires in COVID-19. Data came from immunoSEQ multiplex PCR; TCRdb stores just in-frame clones and leaves some out. The table has around 120,000 clones, around 88% seen once. The specimen sequenced was peripheral blood. Source of these receptors: a man older than 75 with active or convalescent COVID-19.

CDR3 loop: CASSLAGLAGGGTDTQYF. In DNA form, the CDR3 reads TGCGCCAGCAGCTTGGCCGGGCTAGCGGGGGGTGGAACAGATACGCAGTATTTT. This chain uses TRBV5-1 with TRBJ2-3; TRBD2 agrees at 11 bases. CDR3 length: 18 residues. V trimming: 0 bases; J trimming: 3 bases; junction bases outside the gene matches: 9. CDR1 is SGHRS and CDR2 is YFSETQ in the germline V gene.

The rearrangement links TRBV15 to TRBJ1-1; D not resolved. The CDR3 is 14 residues long. In germline, CDR1 is LNHNV, CDR2 YYDKDF (reference sequence). Trimming cost V 3 bases and J 1 base, with 9 bases left between them. Here the CDR3 reads CATSSEVGNTEAFF. CDR3 nucleotides: TGTGCCACCAGCAGTGAGGTGGGGAACACTGAAGCTTTCTTT.

The CDR3 reads CASSLRQGLETQYF. CDR3 bases: TGTGCCAGCAGCTTGAGGCAGGGCCTGGAGACCCAGTACTTC. The J gene is TRBJ2-5, the V gene TRBV5-4, with D possibly matching TRBD1 (5 bases). The CDR3 has 14 amino acids. V lost 1 base and J 5 bases, leaving 12 bases between the germline ends. Germline V gene sequence: CDR1 SGHNT, CDR2 YYREEE (reference sequence).

This chain connects TRBV7-2 to TRBJ1-2; 12 bases line up with TRBD1. V lost 5 bases and J lost 8; bases outside the gene matches: 9. CDR1 is SGHTA and CDR2 is FQGNSA in the germline V gene. The CDR3 loop spans 15 amino acids. For the CDR3, the DNA is TGTGCCAGCAGCAATCCGGGACAGGGGGCGCGGGGCTACACCTTC. It encodes CASSNPGQGARGYTF.

The CDR3 DNA is TGTGCCAGCAGCTTAGGGCCAGGTCAGCCCCAGCATTTT. Translation: CASSLGPGQPQHF. This sequence joins TRBV7-9 and TRBJ1-5; no reliable D call. The CDR3 contains 13 residues. V was trimmed by 1 base and J by 6 bases, leaving 7 bases between them. Germline V lookup: CDR1 SEHNR, CDR2 FQNEAQ (reference sequence).

The chain has TRBV19 and TRBJ2-3, with 7 bases aligning to TRBD2. V was clipped by 1 base and J by 4 bases; unmatched bases: 2. The germline gives CDR1 LNHDA, CDR2 SQIVND (reference sequence). The CDR3 contains 14 residues. CDR3 nucleotide sequence: TGTGCCAGTAGTATAGCGGGGGGATCAGATACGCAGTATTTT. Translating it yields CASSIAGGSDTQYF.

V usage is TRBV12-2 and J usage is TRBJ2-7; the table calls TRBD2, which could not be checked here. TRBV12-2 is labeled a pseudogene. The CDR3 extends over 16 amino acids. As DNA, the CDR3 is TGTGCAAGTCGCTTAGGGGGGGGAGCGCGGAGCTACGAGCAGTACTTC. Encoded protein: CASRLGGGARSYEQYF.

This rearrangement joins TRBV7-7 to TRBJ1-4; D gene uncertain. Germline CDR1 SSHAT, CDR2 FNYEAQ (reference sequence). The CDR3 sequence is 14 residues long. Deletions cut 7 bases from V and 0 bases from J, with 9 bases between. The CDR3 is CASINGATNEKLFF. The CDR3, as DNA: TGTGCCAGCATCAACGGAGCAACTAATGAAAAACTGTTTTTT.

V usage is TRBV18 and J usage is TRBJ1-5; weak D call: TRBD1 (5 bases). This CDR3 comprises 16 residues. Germline V gives CDR1 KGHSH, CDR2 LQKENI. Trimming took 6 bases from V and 7 from J, leaving 22 bases between them. CDR3 region: CASSSSYGGGYQPQHF. The CDR3 DNA follows: TGTGCCAGCTCGTCCTCCTACGGGGGAGGTTACCAGCCCCAGCATTTT.

The chain combines TRBV3-1 (or the pseudogene TRBV3-2) with TRBJ1-4; 9 nucleotides agree with TRBD1. Germline V gene sequence: CDR1 LGHDT, CDR2 YNNKEL (reference sequence). J gave up 5 bases and V 8 bases, and 0 bases lay outside the gene matches. This CDR3 region has 12 residues. DNA for the CDR3: TGTGCCAGCGGGACAGGGAATGAAAAACTGTTTTTT. It is translated as CASGTGNEKLFF.

The CDR3 DNA is TGTGCCAGCTCACCACCGATAGCTCAAGAGACCCAGTACTTC. Translated, it gives CASSPPIAQETQYF. The V gene is TRBV18, the J gene TRBJ2-5; D call uncertain. Trimming removed 0 bases at V and 2 bases at J, with 7 bases between. Looked up from germline, CDR1 is KGHSH and CDR2 is LQKENI. The CDR3 is 14 amino acids.

The chain combines TRBV10-3 with TRBJ2-5, with D perhaps matching TRBD1 (6 bases). The CDR3 is made up of 13 amino acids. Germline V gene sequence: CDR1 ENHRY, CDR2 SYGVKD. V dropped 3 bases and J dropped 4 bases, with 9 bases sitting between them. The CDR3 here is CAISDRGPETQYF. As DNA, the CDR3 is TGTGCCATCAGTGACAGGGGCCCAGAGACCCAGTACTTC.

This chain links TRBV29-1 with TRBJ1-2, with TRBD1 as a possible D gene (5 bases). Trimming shortened V by 4 bases and J by 0 bases, and 9 bases separated the two germline ends. The CDR3 runs to 13 residues. CDR1 is SQVTM, CDR2 ANQGSEA, per germline. The CDR3 DNA is TGCAGCGTTGGAAGGGGCCCTAACTATGGCTACACCTTC. It encodes CSVGRGPNYGYTF.

The table lists this clone with a few counts. The rearrangement uses TRBV20-1 and TRBJ1-1; D possibly corresponds to TRBD1 (5 bases). V was clipped by 3 bases and J by 4 bases, with 6 bases between them. This CDR3 is 11 amino acids long. Per the germline V gene, CDR1 is DFQATT and CDR2 is SNEGSKA (reference sequence). As DNA, the CDR3 is TGCAGTGCTAGCGGGGGCACTGAAGCTTTCTTT. This translates into CSASGGTEAFF.

Only a few counts were recorded for this clone. CDR3 protein: CAWGQGGEAFF. CDR3 in DNA: TGTGCCTGGGGACAGGGTGGTGAAGCTTTCTTT. This sequence joins TRBV30 and TRBJ1-1; TRBD1 agrees at 8 bases. This CDR3 spans 11 amino acids. With V trimmed by 5 bases and J by 7 bases, 3 bases remained unmatched. Germline CDR1 is GTSNPN and CDR2 is SVGIG (reference sequence).

V and J are TRBV29-1 and TRBJ1-2; D might be TRBD1 (5 bases). Germline lookup yields CDR1 SQVTM and CDR2 ANQGSEA. There are 15 residues in the CDR3. Trimming removed 4 bases at V and 7 bases at J, with 22 bases between. This chain's CDR3 is CSVGQGGLLTGGYTF. The CDR3 bases are TGCAGCGTTGGGCAGGGTGGTCTTTTAACCGGTGGCTACACCTTC.

The rearrangement links TRBV3-1 (or the pseudogene TRBV3-2) to TRBJ2-7; TRBD2 is a possible D gene (7 bases). Germline V gene lookup returns CDR1 LGHDT and CDR2 YNNKEL (reference sequence). CDR3 length equals 15 residues. V was clipped by 1 base and J by 7 bases, with 17 bases between them. CDR3 sequence (DNA): TGTGCCAGCAGCCAAGGAGTAGCGGGCCAGGGGGAGCAGTACTTC. It is translated as CASSQGVAGQGEQYF.